A selection of T cell receptor beta chains follows, all from one sample in a study of Graves' ophthalmopathy and Graves' hyperthyroidism. One entry per CDR3 protein, called by TCRdb with MiXCR from the multiplex PCR reads. This table has hundreds of thousands of distinct CDR3 sequences, 21% appearing once. The material sequenced was peripheral blood. The receptor set was obtained from a woman aged 18-29 years with stable Graves' hyperthyroidism. The CDR3 runs from the conserved cysteine through the conserved F or W. D genes are given only for firm matches. Clone size appears in some rows only: once, few, many, or a class for an expanded clone.

v_gene	d_gene	abundance	j_gene	CDR3nt	CDR3aa
TRBV20-1	TRBD2	many	TRBJ2-2	TGCAGTGCTAGAGCGAGTGGCCTAGCGGGAGGGAACACCGGGGAGCTGTTTTTT	CSARASGLAGGNTGELFF
TRBV27	.	many	TRBJ1-5	TGTGCCAGCAGTTTATCCAGACACGATAGCAATCAGCCCCAGCATTTT	CASSLSRHDSNQPQHF
TRBV3-1	.	many	TRBJ1-5	TGTGCCAGCAGCCAAGAGTGGGGTAGCAATCAGCCCCAGCATTTT	CASSQEWGSNQPQHF
TRBV20-1	TRBD1	many	TRBJ1-1	TGCAGTGCTAGAGACGCGGGACAGGGGAGGGAGGCTTTCTTT	CSARDAGQGREAFF
TRBV14	.	many	TRBJ1-2	TGTGCCAGCAGCCGATTCGGGAAGATCAGGAATGGCTACACCTTC	CASSRFGKIRNGYTF
TRBV7-6	TRBD1	.	TRBJ2-5	TGTGCCAGCAGCTTAGAGGCTCGGACAGGGTGGGGAGAGACCCAGTACTTC	CASSLEARTGWGETQYF
TRBV2	TRBD1	many	TRBJ2-5	TGTGCCAGCAGTCTGGGGACAGGGGGCTTACGAGAGACCCAGTACTTC	CASSLGTGGLRETQYF
TRBV6-1	TRBD1	once	TRBJ2-4	TGTGCCAGCAGTGAAGAATTGGCAGGGGGAAACATTCAGTACTTC	CASSEELAGGNIQYF
TRBV28	.	many	TRBJ1-6	TGTGCCAGCAGTTCCTTACGTCCCCTCCACTTT	CASSSLRPLHF
TRBV6-2/TRBV6-3	.	many	TRBJ2-2	TGTGCCAGCAGTTACCGACGGACGGGAAGTGCCACCGGGGAGCTGTTTTTT	CASSYRRTGSATGELFF
TRBV6-5	TRBD1	.	TRBJ1-2	TGTGCCAGCAGTTCCCCGGACAGGCTCAACTATGGCTACACCTTC	CASSSPDRLNYGYTF
TRBV20-1	.	many	TRBJ2-7	TGCAGTGCTACGCCCTGGGGGACCTACGAGCAGTACTTC	CSATPWGTYEQYF
TRBV5-1	.	few	TRBJ2-7	TGCGCCAGCAGCTTGGCCTCCTGGACTGGAAACTACGAGCAGTACTTC	CASSLASWTGNYEQYF
TRBV28	.	.	TRBJ2-3	TGTGCCAGCAGTTTAGGGACTGTCACAGATACGCAGTATTTT	CASSLGTVTDTQYF
TRBV30	TRBD2	.	TRBJ2-7	TGTGCCTGGAGTGACGGGACTAGCGGGGGCCGAAGCTCCTACGAGCAGTACTTC	CAWSDGTSGGRSSYEQYF
TRBV11-2	.	many	TRBJ2-7	TGTGCCAGCAGCTTATCTGGGACACCCTACGAGCAGTACTTC	CASSLSGTPYEQYF
TRBV4-3	.	.	TRBJ2-7	TGCGCCAGCAGCCAGGGGCACCCAGGGGCCAGGGACTCCTACGAGCAGTACTTC	CASSQGHPGARDSYEQYF
TRBV20-1	TRBD2	many	TRBJ2-7	TGCAGTGCTAGAACCGGGCCTAGCGGTTCCGAGCAGTACTTC	CSARTGPSGSEQYF
TRBV6-1	.	.	TRBJ1-1	TGTGCCACCATCAAAGGGGGAACTGAAGCTTTCTTT	CATIKGGTEAFF
TRBV5-5	TRBD1	.	TRBJ2-7	TGTGCCAGCAGAAGACAGGGGGGATACTACGAGCAGTACTTC	CASRRQGGYYEQYF
TRBV18	.	.	TRBJ1-2	TGTGCCAGCACGAGATACAGGGAAGACTATGGCTACACCTTC	CASTRYREDYGYTF
TRBV6-5	.	many	TRBJ1-2	TGTGCCAGCAGTTACGACAGCGTTTATGGCTACACCTTC	CASSYDSVYGYTF
TRBV12-3/TRBV12-4	.	.	TRBJ2-7	TGTGCCAGCAGTTTAAGTAGGCAGGGAGAGCAGTACTTC	CASSLSRQGEQYF
TRBV12-3/TRBV12-4	.	few	TRBJ1-2	TGTGCCAGCAGTTTTAGGACTCCAGAAGGCTACACCTTC	CASSFRTPEGYTF
TRBV25-1	.	few	TRBJ1-2	TGTGCCAGCAGTGAACTGGGCAACTATGGCTACACCTTC	CASSELGNYGYTF
TRBV20-1	TRBD1	many	TRBJ2-7	TGCAGTGCTAGAGATTTGGTCTTACGGGACAGGGGGCTCGACGAGCAGTACTTC	CSARDLVLRDRGLDEQYF
TRBV2	.	many	TRBJ1-5	TGTGCCAGCAGTACTGAGCTCCGCAATCAGCCCCAGCATTTT	CASSTELRNQPQHF
TRBV12-3/TRBV12-4	TRBD1	many	TRBJ1-2	TGTGCCAGCAGTCCGACAGGGGAAATTGGCTACACCTTC	CASSPTGEIGYTF
TRBV10-3	.	.	TRBJ2-5	TGTGCCATCAGTACGTTCCCCGAAGAGACCCAGTACTTC	CAISTFPEETQYF
TRBV7-2	.	many	TRBJ1-2	TGTGCCAGCAGCGCCGGGGGGGCGATCTATGGCTACACCTTC	CASSAGGAIYGYTF
TRBV9	.	few	TRBJ1-3	TGTGCCAGCAGCGGCCCTGGGGAAGGGCCAACATTAAACACCATATATTTT	CASSGPGEGPTLNTIYF
TRBV2	.	.	TRBJ2-7	TGTGCCAGCAGTGAAGCTTTACTAGCGAGGGGGGCGAAGTCCTACGAGCAGTACTTC	CASSEALLARGAKSYEQYF
TRBV9	.	many	TRBJ1-1	TGTGCCAGCAGCGTAGGTGACAGGAACACTGAAGCTTTCTTT	CASSVGDRNTEAFF
TRBV29-1	.	.	TRBJ2-7	TGCAGCGTTGGACTCACAGGGAACGAGCAGTACTTC	CSVGLTGNEQYF
TRBV29-1	.	many	TRBJ2-7	TGCAGCGTTGAAGATCAGATGGGGCGGCCCCACGAGCAGTACTTC	CSVEDQMGRPHEQYF
TRBV25-1	TRBD1	many	TRBJ2-5	TGTGCCAGCAGGCCAGACAGGGTACAAGAGACCCAGTACTTC	CASRPDRVQETQYF
TRBV29-1	.	few	TRBJ2-2	TGCAGCGTTGAACTGTCCAACACCGGGGAGCTGTTTTTT	CSVELSNTGELFF
TRBV28	.	many	TRBJ2-5	TGTGCCAGCAGTTTGTATCAGTATCGTATAGAGACCCAGTACTTC	CASSLYQYRIETQYF
TRBV7-3	TRBD1	many	TRBJ1-1	TGTGCCAGCAGCTCGGACAGGGGGCGTGAAGCTTTCTTT	CASSSDRGREAFF
TRBV15	.	many	TRBJ1-1	TGTGCCACCAGCAGAGGAGCGGATGCGAACACTGAAGCTTTCTTT	CATSRGADANTEAFF
TRBV29-1	TRBD1	many	TRBJ1-1	TGCAGCGTTGACAAAGGGACAGGGACGTTGGATACTGAAGCTTTCTTT	CSVDKGTGTLDTEAFF
TRBV25-1	.	many	TRBJ2-6	TGTGCCAGCAGTGTGAGGGGAAAAGGGGCCAACGTCCTGACTTTC	CASSVRGKGANVLTF
TRBV6-1	TRBD1	many	TRBJ1-2	TGTGCCAGCAGTGGAAGACAGGGGCCTATTGGCTACACCTTC	CASSGRQGPIGYTF
TRBV12-3/TRBV12-4	TRBD2	many	TRBJ2-7	TGTGCCAGCAGTTTTAGTAGCGGGAACGAGCAGTACTTC	CASSFSSGNEQYF
TRBV9	.	many	TRBJ2-7	TGTGCCAGCAGCGTGGGACCCCAAACCTACGAGCAGTACTTC	CASSVGPQTYEQYF
TRBV5-1	TRBD1	many	TRBJ1-2	TGCGCCAGCAGCTTGGATGCGGGACAGTATAACTATGGCTACACCTTC	CASSLDAGQYNYGYTF
TRBV6-1	.	once	TRBJ2-2	TGTGCCAGCCAAAAAAGGGTTGGGGAGCTGTTTTTT	CASQKRVGELFF
TRBV28	TRBD2	many	TRBJ2-7	TGTGCCAGCATCACTAGCGGGACGGGGGCCTACGAGCAGTACTTC	CASITSGTGAYEQYF
TRBV29-1	TRBD2	many	TRBJ2-5	TGCAGCGCCCCAGCGGGAGGGCCGGAGACCCAGTACTTC	CSAPAGGPETQYF
TRBV10-3	.	many	TRBJ2-7	TGTGCCATCAGTCCGGGACAAGACTACGAGCAGTACTTC	CAISPGQDYEQYF
TRBV19	.	many	TRBJ1-1	TGTGCCAGTAGTATATCTGTGAACACTGAAGCTTTCTTT	CASSISVNTEAFF
TRBV28	.	many	TRBJ1-2	TGTGCCAGCACCGGGCTAGCCCGGGGGATCGCCTATGGCTACACCTTC	CASTGLARGIAYGYTF
TRBV19	TRBD1	many	TRBJ2-7	TGTGCCAGTAGTCACAGGGGGCGCCCCTCGTACGAGCAGTACTTC	CASSHRGRPSYEQYF
TRBV28	.	.	TRBJ1-1	TGTGCCAGCCGCCACGGCGATCTGAACACTGAAGCTTTCTTT	CASRHGDLNTEAFF
TRBV20-1	.	many	TRBJ1-6	TGCAGTGCTAGAGTGGACAATAGTTCACCCCTCCACTTT	CSARVDNSSPLHF
TRBV6-2/TRBV6-3	.	many	TRBJ1-1	TGTGCCAGCAGTTACCAAGGGCAGAACACTGAAGCTTTCTTT	CASSYQGQNTEAFF
TRBV5-1	TRBD1	many	TRBJ1-1	TGCGCCAGCAGCTTGGATCTTGGGACAGGGAACACTGAAGCTTTCTTT	CASSLDLGTGNTEAFF
TRBV24-1	.	.	TRBJ1-1	TGTGCCGCCGGCCCGGGTCGGGCGAACACTGAAGCTTTCTTT	CAAGPGRANTEAFF